Described below is a single TCR beta chain sequence and its context. What it recognizes is unknown. Selected positively for CCR7 and CD45RO-negative, naive CD8 cells excluded terminally differentiated effector memory CD45RA+ cells. Only Caucasian adults living in Nashville, Tennessee served as donors. Profiled with immunoSEQ multiplex PCR; TCRdb holds only in-frame clones, not every one. This sample has 2 million or so clones; roughly 94% occur once, and the top ten carry around 1.1%. This entry belongs to a study of shared clonotypes between healthy human individuals. Study-wide findings and caveats: Rarefaction exposed incomplete sorted-subset sequencing despite large depth. Larger estimated richness was generally seen in naive subsets than in memory subsets.

Input material: naive CD8+ T cells sorted from blood. The clonotype originates from a young man in good health.

The CDR3 region has the DNA TGTGCCAGCAGCTTCGGTCCGGGGGACCAAGAGACCCAGTACTTC. Amino acids: CASSFGPGDQETQYF. J is TRBJ2-5 and V is TRBV5-4; D perhaps matches TRBD2 (6 bases). V was cut by 2 bases and J by 0 bases, with 11 bases left in between. The CDR3 is made up of 15 amino acids. CDR1 and CDR2 (germline): SGHNT, YYREEE (reference sequence).